This TCR beta chain was observed in a study of blood T cell repertoires in COVID-19. Study-level information: Specimens from acute and convalescent COVID-19 originated in the United States, Italy and Spain. Sources were T cells, B-cell-depleted T cells, or PBMCs; the material itself was cDNA or gDNA.

Authors' data handling: It was from reference gene primer amplification that nucleated cell counts were estimated. TCRdb keeps only in-frame clones here, not all; method: immunoSEQ multiplex PCR. V, J and clone size reflect that table, while D and trimming were determined from the DNA. Of 70,000 or so clones detected, about nine tenths appear once; the ten largest clones hold approximately 11%. CDR1 and CDR2 from the germline V gene are LGHDT and YNNKEL (reference sequence). CDR3 length equals 15 residues. V was trimmed by 2 bases and J by 4 bases, leaving 15 bases between them. The sequencing sample was made of peripheral blood. The J gene is TRBJ2-7, the V gene TRBV3-1 (or the pseudogene TRBV3-2), with a weak D call TRBD2 (6 bases). The clonotype was recovered from an older man with active or convalescent COVID-19. The CDR3 loop reads CASSQNPGAAYEQYF. The CDR3 bases are TGTGCCAGCAGCCAAAATCCGGGAGCTGCATACGAGCAGTACTTC.